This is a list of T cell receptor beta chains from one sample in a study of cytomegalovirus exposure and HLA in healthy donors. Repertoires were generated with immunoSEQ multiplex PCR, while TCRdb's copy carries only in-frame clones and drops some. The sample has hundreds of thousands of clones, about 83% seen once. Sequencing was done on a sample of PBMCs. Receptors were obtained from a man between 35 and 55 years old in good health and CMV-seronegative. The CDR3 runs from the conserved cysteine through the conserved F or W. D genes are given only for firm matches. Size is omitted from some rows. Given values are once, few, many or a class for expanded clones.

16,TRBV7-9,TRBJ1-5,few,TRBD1,TGTTCCAGCAGCTTAACCACCGGGACAGTTCTTCAGCCCCAGCATTTT,CSSSLTTGTVLQPQHF
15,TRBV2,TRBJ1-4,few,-,TGTGCCAGCAGTGATTTTGGGAGAGGGAATGAAAAACTGTTTTTT,CASSDFGRGNEKLFF
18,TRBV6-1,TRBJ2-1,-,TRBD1,TGTGCCAGCAGTGCCAAGGTCCCCAGGGACAGGGGAAACAATGAGCAGTTCTTC,CASSAKVPRDRGNNEQFF
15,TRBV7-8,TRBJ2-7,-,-,TGTGCCAGCAGCTTAGGTATCGGTAGCTCCTACGAGCAGTACTTC,CASSLGIGSSYEQYF
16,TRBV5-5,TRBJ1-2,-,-,TGTGCCAGCAGCCTAACCTGGACAGTAATCTATGGCGGCTACACCTTC,CASSLTWTVIYGGYTF
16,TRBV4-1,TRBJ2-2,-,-,TGCGCCAGCAGCCAAGATCGAGGGAGGAACACCGGGGAGCTGTTTTTT,CASSQDRGRNTGELFF
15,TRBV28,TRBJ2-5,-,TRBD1,TGTGCCAGCAGCCTTGCGGGACAGGGATTGGAGACCCAGTACTTC,CASSLAGQGLETQYF
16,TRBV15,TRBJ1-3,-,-,TGTGCCACCACCAGTCCCGGGGTTCCATCTGGAAACACCATATATTTT,CATTSPGVPSGNTIYF
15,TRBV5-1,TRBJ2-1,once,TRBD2,TGCGCCAGCAGCTTTACTAGCGGGACCTACAATGAGCAGTTCTTC,CASSFTSGTYNEQFF
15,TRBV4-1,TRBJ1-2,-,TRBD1,TGCGCCAGCAGCCAAACAGGGGGAGGGGAAGGAGGCTACACCTTC,CASSQTGGGEGGYTF
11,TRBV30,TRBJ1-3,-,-,TGTGCCTGGAGTCGACCCGGGACCATATATTTT,CAWSRPGTIYF
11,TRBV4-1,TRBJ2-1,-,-,TGCGCCAGCACTCTCGGGGATGAGCAGTTCTTC,CASTLGDEQFF
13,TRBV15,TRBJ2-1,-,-,TGTGCCACCGCAGGGTTGTCCTACAATGAGCAGTTCTTC,CATAGLSYNEQFF
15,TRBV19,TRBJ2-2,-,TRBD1,TGTGCCAGTAGTGAACAGGGGGCCGGCACCGGGGAGCTGTTTTTT,CASSEQGAGTGELFF
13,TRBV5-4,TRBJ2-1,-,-,TGTGCCAGCAGCTTGCCTAGTCACAATGAGCAGTTCTTC,CASSLPSHNEQFF
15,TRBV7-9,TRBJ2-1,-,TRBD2,TGTGCCAGCAGCTTGGGGACTAGCGGGACAGATGAGCAGTTCTTC,CASSLGTSGTDEQFF
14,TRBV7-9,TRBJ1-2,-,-,TGTGCCAGCAGCTTAGCCGTGAGAGGCTATGGCTACACCTTC,CASSLAVRGYGYTF
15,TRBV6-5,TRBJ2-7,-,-,TGTGCCAGCAGCTCACCCATGACAGCCATCTACGAGCAGTACTTC,CASSSPMTAIYEQYF
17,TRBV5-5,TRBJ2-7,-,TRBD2,TGTGCCAGCAGCTTGTGGCAAGGTAGCGGGAGATGGTACGAGCAGTACTTC,CASSLWQGSGRWYEQYF
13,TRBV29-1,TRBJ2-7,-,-,TGCAGCGTCGGACGTGGACAGCTATACGAGCAGTACTTC,CSVGRGQLYEQYF
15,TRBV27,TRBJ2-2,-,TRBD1,TGTGCCAGCAGCCTTCGGACAGGGCACACCGGGGAGCTGTTTTTT,CASSLRTGHTGELFF
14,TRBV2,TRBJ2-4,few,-,TGTGCCAGCAGTGAATACAGGTCTGGGGACATTCAGTACTTC,CASSEYRSGDIQYF
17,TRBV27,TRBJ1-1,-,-,TGTGCCAGCAGTTTATTCGGACAGAGGAACTGGCGCACTGAAGCTTTCTTT,CASSLFGQRNWRTEAFF
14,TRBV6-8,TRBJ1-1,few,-,TGTGCCAGCAGTGACGACAGACTGAACACTGAAGCTTTCTTT,CASSDDRLNTEAFF